These 29 T cell receptor beta chains came from one sample sequenced in a study of cytomegalovirus exposure and HLA in healthy donors. 13 Jbeta primers and 60 Vbeta primers were used for the PCR. TCRdb's table, derived via immunoSEQ multiplex PCR, lists solely in-frame clones and lacks some. The repertoire consists of about 140,000 clones, with almost 85% occurring once and the leading ten covering roughly 3.1%. Sequencing was done on a sample of PBMCs. The source of these receptors is a man between 18 and 29 years old in good health and CMV-seropositive.

The chain couples TRBV10-3 to TRBJ2-7; TRBD2 matches 8 bases. Germline CDR1 is ENHRY and CDR2 is SYGVKD. The CDR3 contains 19 residues. V was pared by 6 bases and J by 8 bases, with 27 bases of the junction left unmatched. DNA for the CDR3: TGTGCCATCAGCAACCTCTTTACCGGGACTAGGTCTGCCCCCCCCAAGCAGTACTTC. This translates into CAISNLFTGTRSAPPKQYF.

This chain uses TRBV19 with TRBJ2-3, with D maybe TRBD1 (5 bases). Trimming stripped 9 bases from V and 6 bases from J, with 10 bases between. CDR3 size: 11 residues. Per germline, CDR1 LNHDA and CDR2 SQIVND (reference sequence). DNA for the CDR3: TGTGCCAGCCTCAAGGGGGATACGCAGTATTTT. Amino acid sequence: CASLKGDTQYF.

The chain couples TRBV19 to TRBJ2-7; 8 bases match TRBD2. V lost 2 bases and J lost 5; bases outside the gene matches: 20. The CDR3 covers 19 residues. In germline, CDR1 is LNHDA, CDR2 SQIVND (reference sequence). Here the CDR3 reads CASSIKVAGKPIDYHEQYF. The DNA of the CDR3 is TGTGCCAGTAGTATAAAGGTAGCGGGAAAGCCGATCGATTACCACGAGCAGTACTTC.

The chain has TRBV6-4 and TRBJ2-7; TRBD1 is a possible D gene (5 bases). The length of the CDR3 is 13 residues. Trimming removed 2 bases at V and 8 bases at J, with 13 bases between. Looked up from germline, CDR1 is MRHNA and CDR2 is SNTAGT. The CDR3 loop is CASSDGAPSKQYF. The CDR3 nucleotides are TGTGCCAGCAGTGACGGGGCTCCCTCCAAGCAGTACTTC.

V and J are TRBV6-1 and TRBJ1-3; 7 bases agree with TRBD1. The CDR3 contains 15 residues. From germline, CDR1 is MNHNS and CDR2 SASEGT. V lost 8 bases and J lost 0; bases outside the gene matches: 7. The DNA for the CDR3 is TGTGCCAGCGCGACAGGGACAGTCTCTGGAAACACCATATATTTT. Its translation is CASATGTVSGNTIYF.

The table lists this clone with a few counts. The chain combines TRBV5-1 with TRBJ1-6; D not resolved. The CDR3 consists of 16 residues. Germline loops: CDR1 SGHRS, CDR2 YFSETQ. V was trimmed by 2 bases and J by 0 bases, leaving 9 bases between them. The CDR3 region is CASSLVRSSYNSPLHF. The CDR3 DNA sequence: TGCGCCAGCAGCTTAGTGCGGAGCTCCTATAATTCACCCCTCCACTTT.

This chain joins TRBV7-3 and TRBJ1-5; TRBD1 matches at 7 bases. The CDR3 is 16 residues long. Germline V gene lookup returns CDR1 SGHTA and CDR2 FQGTGA. The trim removed 1 base at V and 3 bases at J, leaving 6 bases unmatched. The chain's CDR3 is CASSLNSGTVNQPQHF. The CDR3 nucleotides are TGTGCCAGCAGCTTAAACTCGGGGACAGTCAATCAGCCCCAGCATTTT. The full variable domain, rest sourced from reference TRBV7-3 and TRBJ1-5, is GAGVSQTPSNKVTEKGKYVELRCDPISGHTALYWYRQSLGQGPEFLIYFQGTGAADDSGLPNDRFFAVRPEGSVSTLKIQRTERGDSAVYLCASSLNSGTVNQPQHFGDGTRLSIL.

This rearrangement joins TRBV18 to TRBJ2-4; 9 bases align to TRBD1. J lost 7 bases, V lost 2 bases, and 6 bases had no gene match. There are 15 residues in the CDR3. Germline V gene data show CDR1 as KGHSH and CDR2 as LQKENI. The CDR3 nucleotides are TGTGCCAGCTCACCAAAGGGACAGGGAAGTAACATTCAGTACTTC. Protein: CASSPKGQGSNIQYF.

The chain is built from TRBV5-1 and TRBJ1-1, with a tentative D call TRBD1 (5 bases). CDR3 length: 15 residues. V was pared by 1 base and J by 1 base, with 11 bases between. Germline CDR1 reads SGHRS; CDR2 reads YFSETQ. The CDR3 sequence: CASSLTLGGNTEAFF. Written as DNA, the CDR3 is TGCGCCAGCAGCTTGACCTTGGGGGGGAACACTGAAGCTTTCTTT.

The J gene is TRBJ2-7, the V gene TRBV19; TRBD2 matches at 7 bases. Trimming cost V 4 bases and J 3 bases; bases outside gene matches: 3. CDR1 and CDR2 (germline): LNHDA, SQIVND (reference sequence). The CDR3 is made up of 13 amino acids. CDR3 bases: TGTGCCAGTAGTACCGGGACTAACTACGAGCAGTACTTC. As protein: CASSTGTNYEQYF.

The chain carries TRBV5-1 and TRBJ1-1, with 8 bases aligning to TRBD1. The CDR3 contains 15 residues. Germline V gene lookup returns CDR1 SGHRS and CDR2 YFSETQ. The V and J ends lost 4 bases and 4 bases, in that order; junction bases with no gene match: 9. In nucleotides, the CDR3 is TGCGCCAGCAGCCACCCGGACAGGGAGGTCACTGAAGCTTTCTTT. This sequence encodes CASSHPDREVTEAFF.

This CDR3 reads CASSLEVAQETQYF. DNA for the CDR3: TGTGCCAGCAGCTTGGAGGTAGCACAAGAGACCCAGTACTTC. The chain is built from TRBV5-8 and TRBJ2-5, with D unresolved. Between the trimmed V and J ends, which lost 0 bases and 2 bases, there was a span of 8 bases. This CDR3 is built from 14 residues. Germline V CDR1 and CDR2: SGHTS, YDEGEE.

The J gene is TRBJ1-5, the V gene TRBV6-6; D not certain. From germline, CDR1 is MNHNY and CDR2 SVGAGI (reference sequence). CDR3 length: 16 residues. Trimming removed 2 bases from V and 4 bases from J, with 15 bases in between. The CDR3 nucleotides are TGTGCCAGCAGTTACGCGGAGGCTCCGGTTAATCAGCCCCAGCATTTT. Translated, it gives CASSYAEAPVNQPQHF.

For the CDR3, the DNA is TGTGCCAGCAGGGGAGACCCCGGGGAGCTGTTTTTT. Translated: CASRGDPGELFF. The V and J genes are TRBV6-5 and TRBJ2-2; the D gene is possibly TRBD2 (5 bases). V was pared by 6 bases and J by 6 bases, with 8 bases between. The CDR3 has 12 residues. Germline values: CDR1 MNHEY, CDR2 SVGAGI.

This clone was observed a handful of times. The V gene is TRBV6-6, the J gene TRBJ1-1; maybe TRBD1 (5 bases). The germline V gene encodes CDR1 MNHNY and CDR2 SVGAGI (reference sequence). This CDR3 has 14 residues. With 2 bases removed from V and 1 base from J, the gap between germline ends came to 8 bases. Written as DNA, the CDR3 is TGTGCCAGCAGTTACCCTACAGGGAACACTGAAGCTTTCTTT. This gives the protein CASSYPTGNTEAFF.

This clone was recorded only once. The chain recombines TRBV6-1 with TRBJ1-2; perhaps TRBD1 as D (5 bases). The CDR3 has 14 residues. Germline-derived CDR1 and CDR2 are MNHNS and SASEGT. V lost 6 bases to trimming and J lost 5 bases, with 16 bases between them. CDR3 DNA sequence: TGTGCCAGCAGGGACAACAGATGGATTTATGGCTACACCTTC. Protein product: CASRDNRWIYGYTF.

This chain uses TRBV4-1 with TRBJ2-1, with 8 nucleotides matching TRBD1. The junction had 11 bases not matched to a gene; V was cut back by 2 bases and J by 8 bases. This CDR3 region has 16 residues. Germline V gene sequence: CDR1 MGHRA, CDR2 YSYEKL. The CDR3 loop is CASSQSSRTGSYEQFF. CDR3 DNA sequence: TGCGCCAGCAGCCAAAGTTCTCGGACAGGGTCGTATGAGCAGTTCTTC.

In its sample, this clone was seen a few times. One end of the junction does not line up with germline, which may come from a read error. This chain connects TRBV7-9 to TRBJ2-7; D is unclear. The CDR3 extends over 12 amino acids. Germline V lookup: CDR1 SEHNR, CDR2 FQNEAQ (reference sequence). Written as DNA, the CDR3 is TGTTCCAGCAGCCCGAGTCCCTACGAGCAGTACTTC. Translation gives CSSSPSPYEQYF.

The rearrangement joins TRBV28 to TRBJ1-2; 7 bases line up with TRBD1. The J segment lost 1 base and the V segment lost 6 bases, leaving 11 bases of the junction unmatched. Germline V lookup: CDR1 MDHEN, CDR2 SYDVKM. The CDR3 totals 16 residues. This CDR3 is CASRGTDTDLNYGYTF. For the CDR3, the DNA is TGTGCCAGCAGGGGGACAGACACAGACCTTAACTATGGCTACACCTTC.

The chain couples TRBV4-1 to TRBJ2-1; 12 nucleotides match TRBD2. CDR3 length equals 18 residues. In germline, CDR1 is MGHRA, CDR2 YSYEKL. Trimming cost V 3 bases and J 7 bases; bases outside gene matches: 13. The CDR3 nucleotides are TGCGCCAGCAGCCACTTTTGGACTAGCGGGACAGCTGGGAATGAGCAGTTCTTC. Protein: CASSHFWTSGTAGNEQFF.

The chain joins TRBV5-4 to TRBJ1-2; the D is unclear. Germline V CDR1 and CDR2: SGHNT, YYREEE (reference sequence). This CDR3 comprises 14 residues. Trimming left V 2 bases short and J 2 bases short, with 10 bases between. The CDR3 is CASSFSFLNYGYTF. CDR3 DNA sequence: TGTGCCAGCAGCTTTTCTTTCCTAAACTATGGCTACACCTTC.

The V and J genes are TRBV7-8 and TRBJ2-1; 8 nucleotides align to TRBD2. Germline assignment: CDR1 SGHVS and CDR2 FQNEAQ. The CDR3 covers 16 residues. The J segment lost 2 bases and the V segment lost 5 bases, leaving 8 bases of the junction unmatched. The CDR3 here is CASSASGSGTYNEQFF. CDR3 nucleotides: TGTGCCAGCAGCGCAAGCGGGAGCGGCACCTACAATGAGCAGTTCTTC. Together with reference TRBV7-8 and TRBJ2-1, the CDR3 gives the full variable domain: GAGVSQSPRYKVAKRGQDVALRCDPISGHVSLFWYQQALGQGPEFLTYFQNEAQLDKSGLPSDRFFAERPEGSVSTLKIQRTQQEDSAVYLCASSASGSGTYNEQFFGPGTRLTVL.

The chain employs TRBV2 and TRBJ2-7; D uncertain. V was cut by 1 base and J by 0 bases, with 13 bases left in between. Germline V gives CDR1 SNHLY, CDR2 FYNNEI. This CDR3 is built from 16 residues. The CDR3, as DNA: TGTGCCAGCAGTGAAGAAGGTGGCCTAGGCTCCTACGAGCAGTACTTC. Translating gives CASSEEGGLGSYEQYF.

The CDR3 here is CASSLSGPNYGYTF. DNA for the CDR3: TGTGCCAGCAGTTTATCGGGCCCCAACTATGGCTACACCTTC. V usage is TRBV27 and J usage is TRBJ1-2; D is unclear. V was cut by 0 bases and J by 2 bases, with 7 bases left in between. CDR3 length: 14 amino acids. Germline CDR1 reads MNHEY; CDR2 reads SMNVEV (reference sequence).

The V and J genes are TRBV27 and TRBJ2-5; possible D gene TRBD2, 5 bases. The J call may be in error: the DNA end matches TRBJ2-7 better. Germline loops: CDR1 MNHEY, CDR2 SMNVEV (reference sequence). CDR3 length: 16 amino acids. The CDR3 coding sequence is TGTGCCAGCAGTTTAAGCGGTGGAAGTAGCCCCTACGAGCAGTACTTC. Protein: CASSLSGGSSPYEQYF.

V usage is TRBV7-8 and J usage is TRBJ2-1; a weak D match, TRBD2 (6 bases). V lost 5 bases, J lost 5 bases, and 16 bases lay in between. Germline V gives CDR1 SGHVS, CDR2 FQNEAQ. The CDR3 extends over 15 amino acids. The CDR3 sequence is CASSRESNGDNEQFF. CDR3 bases: TGTGCCAGCAGCCGGGAGAGTAATGGGGACAATGAGCAGTTCTTC.

This clone appeared a single time. The chain joins TRBV2 to TRBJ2-7; 7 nucleotides match TRBD1. The V and J ends lost 1 base and 6 bases, in that order; junction bases with no gene match: 3. Germline CDR1 SNHLY, CDR2 FYNNEI. The CDR3 sequence is 13 residues long. CDR3 bases: TGTGCCAGCAGTGAAGGCAGGGGGTTCGAGCAGTACTTC. This encodes CASSEGRGFEQYF.

V is TRBV7-2 and J is TRBJ1-5, with 8 bases lining up with TRBD1. The germline gives CDR1 SGHTA, CDR2 FQGNSA. This CDR3 spans 16 amino acids. V lost 2 bases and J lost 0; bases outside the gene matches: 3. The CDR3 sequence: CASSLFDRGSNQPQHF. CDR3 sequence (DNA): TGTGCCAGCAGCTTATTCGACAGGGGTAGCAATCAGCCCCAGCATTTT.

V is TRBV27 and J is TRBJ2-7; TRBD2 agrees at 13 bases. The V gene end was trimmed by 7 bases and the J gene end by 2 bases; junction bases not matched to a gene: 5. The CDR3 runs 15 residues. CDR1 and CDR2 (germline): MNHEY, SMNVEV (reference sequence). CDR3 amino acids: CASTPGLAGPYEQYF. The CDR3 coding sequence is TGTGCCAGCACCCCGGGACTAGCGGGACCCTACGAGCAGTACTTC.